This T cell receptor (beta chain) is drawn from a study of shared clonotypes between healthy human individuals. Whole-study context: Researchers assigned three CD4 naive, three CD4 memory, two CD8 naive and one CD8 memory plate to each donor.

CD8 cells regarded as naive lacked CD45RO, were positively chosen for CCR7, and omitted terminally differentiated effector memory CD45RA+ cells. Nashville, Tennessee was home to all donors, each a Caucasian adult. Sorted-subset replicate PCRs used 150 to 200 ng DNA, about 30,000 T cell genomes. The data were produced by immunoSEQ multiplex PCR, yet TCRdb's version contains in-frame clones alone and is incomplete. The table lists 1.5 million to 2.5 million clones, about 95% of them singletons. After removal of 1 base from V and 4 bases from J, the junction contained 1 base not matched to a gene. This CDR3 has 16 amino acids. Germline V gene sequence: CDR1 MNHNS, CDR2 SASEGT.

The sequenced material came from naive CD8+ T cells sorted from blood. The origin of this receptor is a man between 18 and 35 years old in good health. The chain employs TRBV6-1 and TRBJ2-2; the match to TRBD2 covers 12 bases. Written as DNA, the CDR3 is TGTGCCAGCAGTGAAGTACTAGCGGGGGGCACCGGGGAGCTGTTTTTT. Its translation is CASSEVLAGGTGELFF.